A selection of T cell receptor beta chains follows, all from one sample in a study of cytomegalovirus exposure and HLA in healthy donors. Using immunoSEQ multiplex PCR, the repertoire was profiled, and TCRdb retains in-frame clones only, with some absent. The table lists roughly 100,000 clones, around 63% of them singletons, with less than 5% in the top ten. Material for sequencing was PBMCs. The receptors originated from a human donor in good health. Each CDR3 is given with its conserved first and last residue. Fields, in order: CDR3 protein, CDR3 DNA, D gene, J gene, clone size, V gene. A D gene is named only where the DNA matches it firmly. Size is stated for part of the rows, as once, few or many counts, or as a class when the clone is expanded.

CDR3aa: CASSDLPGALGETQYF; CDR3nt: TGTGCCAGCAGTGACCTCCCAGGGGCGCTGGGAGAGACCCAGTACTTC; d_gene: NA; j_gene: TRBJ2-5; abundance: NA; v_gene: TRBV6-1
CDR3aa: CASSQKLASYEQYF; CDR3nt: TGCGCCAGCAGCCAAAAACTAGCGTCCTACGAGCAGTACTTC; d_gene: TRBD2; j_gene: TRBJ2-7; abundance: NA; v_gene: TRBV4-1
CDR3aa: CASSTDRFSDPQHF; CDR3nt: TGTGCCAGTAGTACAGACAGGTTTTCAGATCCCCAGCATTTT; d_gene: NA; j_gene: TRBJ1-5; abundance: NA; v_gene: TRBV19
CDR3aa: CASSLGQSFYEQYF; CDR3nt: TGCGCCAGCAGCTTGGGACAGAGCTTCTACGAGCAGTACTTC; d_gene: NA; j_gene: TRBJ2-7; abundance: NA; v_gene: TRBV5-1
CDR3aa: CASSLAGTGFGEQYF; CDR3nt: TGTGCCAGCAGCTTGGCCGGGACAGGGTTCGGCGAGCAGTACTTC; d_gene: TRBD1; j_gene: TRBJ2-7; abundance: NA; v_gene: TRBV5-4
CDR3aa: CALAGVTDTQYF; CDR3nt: TGTGCCTTAGCGGGAGTCACAGATACGCAGTATTTT; d_gene: TRBD2; j_gene: TRBJ2-3; abundance: NA; v_gene: TRBV7-9
CDR3aa: CASSLLPSGPSSIRNEQYF; CDR3nt: TGTGCCAGCAGTTTATTGCCTAGCGGACCATCCTCAATTCGAAACGAGCAGTACTTC; d_gene: TRBD2; j_gene: TRBJ2-7; abundance: NA; v_gene: TRBV27
CDR3aa: CASSPLASSNQPQHF; CDR3nt: TGTGCCAGCTCACCACTCGCCAGTAGCAATCAGCCCCAGCATTTT; d_gene: NA; j_gene: TRBJ1-5; abundance: NA; v_gene: TRBV18
CDR3aa: CASSLTGEQFF; CDR3nt: TGCGCCAGCAGCTTGACCGGTGAGCAGTTCTTC; d_gene: NA; j_gene: TRBJ2-1; abundance: once; v_gene: TRBV5-1
CDR3aa: CASSARGQGATGYTF; CDR3nt: TGTGCCAGCAGTGCCCGTGGGCAGGGGGCGACTGGCTACACCTTC; d_gene: TRBD1; j_gene: TRBJ1-2; abundance: few; v_gene: TRBV6-1
CDR3aa: CAWSGGGISYEQYF; CDR3nt: TGTGCCTGGAGTGGGGGGGGGATCTCCTACGAGCAGTACTTC; d_gene: TRBD2; j_gene: TRBJ2-7; abundance: NA; v_gene: TRBV30
CDR3aa: CASSEFGGPETQYF; CDR3nt: TGTGCCAGCAGTGAATTTGGGGGCCCAGAGACCCAGTACTTC; d_gene: NA; j_gene: TRBJ2-5; abundance: NA; v_gene: TRBV2
CDR3aa: CASSETGGRDIQYF; CDR3nt: TGTGCCAGCAGTGAAACAGGGGGCAGGGACATTCAGTACTTC; d_gene: TRBD1; j_gene: TRBJ2-4; abundance: NA; v_gene: TRBV6-1
CDR3aa: CAWSVREGQPQHF; CDR3nt: TGTGCCTGGAGTGTACGGGAGGGACAGCCCCAGCATTTT; d_gene: NA; j_gene: TRBJ1-5; abundance: NA; v_gene: TRBV30
CDR3aa: CASSLASGNTIYF; CDR3nt: TGTGCCAGCAGCTTGGCCAGTGGAAACACCATATATTTT; d_gene: NA; j_gene: TRBJ1-3; abundance: NA; v_gene: TRBV5-5
CDR3aa: CASSSGTSGRAVDTQYF; CDR3nt: TGTGCCAGCAGCTCCGGGACTAGCGGGAGGGCCGTAGATACGCAGTATTTT; d_gene: TRBD2; j_gene: TRBJ2-3; abundance: NA; v_gene: TRBV13
CDR3aa: CASNRGSTGELFF; CDR3nt: TGTGCCAGCAATCGAGGGAGCACCGGGGAGCTGTTTTTT; d_gene: NA; j_gene: TRBJ2-2; abundance: NA; v_gene: TRBV6-5
CDR3aa: CASSLTGDRLTDTQYF; CDR3nt: TGTGCCAGCAGCTTAACAGGTGACAGACTCACAGATACGCAGTATTTT; d_gene: NA; j_gene: TRBJ2-3; abundance: NA; v_gene: TRBV7-9
CDR3aa: CASTYRGNQPQHF; CDR3nt: TGTGCCAGCACCTACAGGGGGAATCAGCCCCAGCATTTT; d_gene: TRBD1; j_gene: TRBJ1-5; abundance: NA; v_gene: TRBV19
CDR3aa: CASSSGTGGLNEQFF; CDR3nt: TGTGCCAGCAGTTCCGGGACAGGGGGCCTAAATGAGCAGTTCTTC; d_gene: TRBD1; j_gene: TRBJ2-1; abundance: NA; v_gene: TRBV7-9
CDR3aa: CASARLYSGNYEQYF; CDR3nt: TGTGCCAGCGCAAGGCTCTATAGCGGAAACTACGAGCAGTACTTC; d_gene: NA; j_gene: TRBJ2-7; abundance: once; v_gene: TRBV28
CDR3aa: CASSLGGSEYTF; CDR3nt: TGCGCCAGCAGCTTGGGCGGGTCCGAATACACCTTC; d_gene: NA; j_gene: TRBJ1-2; abundance: few; v_gene: TRBV5-1
CDR3aa: CASSQNLAGGTDTQYF; CDR3nt: TGTGCCAGCAGCCAAAACCTAGCCGGTGGGACAGATACGCAGTATTTT; d_gene: NA; j_gene: TRBJ2-3; abundance: NA; v_gene: TRBV4-2
CDR3aa: CSVLKAVNTEAFF; CDR3nt: TGCAGCGTTCTCAAGGCGGTGAACACTGAAGCTTTCTTT; d_gene: NA; j_gene: TRBJ1-1; abundance: once; v_gene: TRBV29-1
CDR3aa: CASSAGFSTDTQYF; CDR3nt: TGTGCCAGCAGTGCGGGGTTCAGTACAGATACGCAGTATTTT; d_gene: NA; j_gene: TRBJ2-3; abundance: NA; v_gene: TRBV6-1
CDR3aa: CASSLETGELFF; CDR3nt: TGTGCCAGCAGTTTAGAGACCGGGGAGCTGTTTTTT; d_gene: NA; j_gene: TRBJ2-2; abundance: NA; v_gene: TRBV6-5
CDR3aa: CATGLLGQGKNIQYF; CDR3nt: TGTGCCACCGGACTCCTAGGACAGGGAAAAAACATTCAGTACTTC; d_gene: TRBD1; j_gene: TRBJ2-4; abundance: NA; v_gene: TRBV15
CDR3aa: CASSQEVWGTAYF; CDR3nt: TGTGCCAGCAGCCAAGAGGTTTGGGGGACAGCCTACTTC; d_gene: TRBD1; j_gene: TRBJ2-7; abundance: NA; v_gene: TRBV14
CDR3aa: CASRRIADTQYF; CDR3nt: TGTGCCAGCAGACGAATAGCAGATACGCAGTATTTT; d_gene: NA; j_gene: TRBJ2-3; abundance: few; v_gene: TRBV2
CDR3aa: CASSPNRARETQYF; CDR3nt: TGTGCCAGCTCACCAAACAGGGCCCGGGAGACCCAGTACTTC; d_gene: NA; j_gene: TRBJ2-5; abundance: NA; v_gene: TRBV18
CDR3aa: CAWSVRAKNIQYF; CDR3nt: TGTGCCTGGAGTGTTCGGGCCAAAAACATTCAGTACTTC; d_gene: NA; j_gene: TRBJ2-4; abundance: NA; v_gene: TRBV30
CDR3aa: CASSPRGAEREHDNEQFF; CDR3nt: TGTGCCAGCTCACCCCGGGGGGCAGAGCGGGAGCACGACAATGAGCAGTTCTTC; d_gene: TRBD2; j_gene: TRBJ2-1; abundance: few; v_gene: TRBV18
CDR3aa: CASSQDFPSGTYNEQFF; CDR3nt: TGCGCCAGCAGCCAAGATTTCCCTAGCGGGACATACAATGAGCAGTTCTTC; d_gene: TRBD2; j_gene: TRBJ2-1; abundance: NA; v_gene: TRBV4-1
CDR3aa: CASSWGTGANEQFF; CDR3nt: TGTGCCAGCAGTTGGGGGACAGGGGCGAATGAGCAGTTCTTC; d_gene: TRBD1; j_gene: TRBJ2-1; abundance: NA; v_gene: TRBV28
CDR3aa: CASSYSIQGSYEQYF; CDR3nt: TGTGCCAGCAGTTACTCGATACAGGGATCCTACGAGCAGTACTTC; d_gene: NA; j_gene: TRBJ2-7; abundance: NA; v_gene: TRBV6-5
CDR3aa: CASSSVQGGQPQHF; CDR3nt: TGTGCCAGCAGTTCAGTACAGGGCGGTCAGCCCCAGCATTTT; d_gene: NA; j_gene: TRBJ1-5; abundance: NA; v_gene: TRBV6-5
CDR3aa: CASTLLAGMVGELFF; CDR3nt: TGTGCCAGTACCCTTTTAGCGGGAATGGTCGGGGAGCTGTTTTTT; d_gene: TRBD2; j_gene: TRBJ2-2; abundance: once; v_gene: TRBV19
CDR3aa: CASSPSAGSYEQYF; CDR3nt: TGTGCCAGCAGCCCCTCGGCGGGATCCTACGAGCAGTACTTC; d_gene: NA; j_gene: TRBJ2-7; abundance: NA; v_gene: TRBV4-2
CDR3aa: CASSENNNSPLHF; CDR3nt: TGTGCCAGCAGCGAAAATAATAATTCACCCCTCCACTTT; d_gene: NA; j_gene: TRBJ1-6; abundance: NA; v_gene: TRBV2
CDR3aa: CASSYLGTTNTGELFF; CDR3nt: TGTGCCAGCAGTTACCTTGGGACAACAAACACCGGGGAGCTGTTTTTT; d_gene: NA; j_gene: TRBJ2-2; abundance: NA; v_gene: TRBV6-5
CDR3aa: CASSKGPGRGTNEKLFF; CDR3nt: TGTGCCAGCAGCAAGGGGCCGGGTAGGGGAACTAATGAAAAACTGTTTTTT; d_gene: NA; j_gene: TRBJ1-4; abundance: NA; v_gene: TRBV5-4
CDR3aa: CASSLSVNTEAFF; CDR3nt: TGTGCCAGCAGTTTATCCGTGAACACTGAAGCTTTCTTT; d_gene: NA; j_gene: TRBJ1-1; abundance: NA; v_gene: TRBV27
CDR3aa: CASSPDGESSYNSPLHF; CDR3nt: TGTGCCAGCAGCCCAGATGGAGAGAGCTCCTATAATTCACCCCTCCACTTT; d_gene: NA; j_gene: TRBJ1-6; abundance: once; v_gene: TRBV11-2
CDR3aa: CASSERGSTEAFF; CDR3nt: TGTGCCAGCAGTGAACGCGGGAGCACTGAAGCTTTCTTT; d_gene: NA; j_gene: TRBJ1-1; abundance: NA; v_gene: TRBV2
CDR3aa: CSGETGSGNTIYF; CDR3nt: TGCAGCGGGGAGACAGGGTCTGGAAACACCATATATTTT; d_gene: TRBD1; j_gene: TRBJ1-3; abundance: few; v_gene: TRBV29-1
CDR3aa: CASSMGTGFPYEQYF; CDR3nt: TGTGCCAGTAGTATGGGTACAGGGTTCCCCTACGAGCAGTACTTC; d_gene: NA; j_gene: TRBJ2-7; abundance: NA; v_gene: TRBV19
CDR3aa: CATRAGGQLTDTQYF; CDR3nt: TGTGCCACCCGGGCGGGGGGGCAGCTAACAGATACGCAGTATTTT; d_gene: TRBD2; j_gene: TRBJ2-3; abundance: NA; v_gene: TRBV6-5
CDR3aa: CASSGPQRQGYGYTF; CDR3nt: TGTGCCAGCAGTGGACCCCAACGACAGGGCTATGGCTACACCTTC; d_gene: TRBD1; j_gene: TRBJ1-2; abundance: NA; v_gene: TRBV25-1
CDR3aa: CASSSKPGLAGSGELFF; CDR3nt: TGTGCCAGCAGCTCCAAGCCGGGACTAGCGGGATCCGGGGAGCTGTTTTTT; d_gene: TRBD2; j_gene: TRBJ2-2; abundance: NA; v_gene: TRBV5-6
CDR3aa: CASSPTSWTGEANQPQHF; CDR3nt: TGTGCCAGCAGCCCTACTTCCTGGACAGGGGAGGCAAATCAGCCCCAGCATTTT; d_gene: TRBD1; j_gene: TRBJ1-5; abundance: NA; v_gene: TRBV27
CDR3aa: CASSLGASGYEQYF; CDR3nt: TGTGCCAGCAGCTTGGGGGCTAGCGGCTACGAGCAGTACTTC; d_gene: TRBD2; j_gene: TRBJ2-7; abundance: NA; v_gene: TRBV5-5
CDR3aa: CASRLVVRAGEKTTDTQYF; CDR3nt: TGTGCAAGTCGCTTAGTCGTTCGCGCGGGAGAGAAAACGACAGATACGCAGTATTTT; d_gene: NA; j_gene: TRBJ2-3; abundance: NA; v_gene: TRBV12-2
CDR3aa: CASLRESGRFTDTQYF; CDR3nt: TGTGCCAGCTTGCGGGAAAGCGGGAGGTTCACAGATACGCAGTATTTT; d_gene: TRBD2; j_gene: TRBJ2-3; abundance: NA; v_gene: TRBV2
CDR3aa: CASSLLPGANTIYF; CDR3nt: TGTGCCAGCAGCTTACTACCAGGGGCGAACACCATATATTTT; d_gene: NA; j_gene: TRBJ1-3; abundance: NA; v_gene: TRBV7-9
CDR3aa: CASTRTVGALELFF; CDR3nt: TGTGCCAGCACCCGGACAGTGGGGGCTTTGGAACTGTTTTTT; d_gene: NA; j_gene: TRBJ1-4; abundance: NA; v_gene: TRBV19
CDR3aa: CASGTGAYEQYF; CDR3nt: TGCGCCAGCGGGACAGGGGCCTACGAGCAGTACTTC; d_gene: TRBD1; j_gene: TRBJ2-7; abundance: NA; v_gene: TRBV23-1